This TCR beta chain was recovered during a study of cytomegalovirus exposure and HLA in healthy donors. Broader study findings: Confirmation in vitro established that a few CMV-associated chains were specific for CMV antigens. The study found most TCR sequences rare, yet found some public TCRs in many donors. Per published reports, the classifier diagnosed cytomegalovirus status with high specificity and sensitivity.

For this clone: What it binds is unknown.

Libraries were prepared by immunoSEQ multiplex PCR; TCRdb keeps only in-frame clonotypes and omits some of them. The data hold about 130,000 clones, with 89% observed a single time. Deletions cut 2 bases from V and 5 bases from J, with 12 bases between. The CDR3 extends over 14 amino acids. Germline V gives CDR1 SGHAT, CDR2 FQNNGV. Specimen: PBMCs. This sequence originates from a woman aged 18-29 years in good health and CMV-seropositive. The gene calls are TRBV11-2 and TRBJ2-5; no clear D. CDR3 bases: TGTGCCAGCAGCTTACCCGGGTTGATCGAGACCCAGTACTTC. Translation gives CASSLPGLIETQYF.